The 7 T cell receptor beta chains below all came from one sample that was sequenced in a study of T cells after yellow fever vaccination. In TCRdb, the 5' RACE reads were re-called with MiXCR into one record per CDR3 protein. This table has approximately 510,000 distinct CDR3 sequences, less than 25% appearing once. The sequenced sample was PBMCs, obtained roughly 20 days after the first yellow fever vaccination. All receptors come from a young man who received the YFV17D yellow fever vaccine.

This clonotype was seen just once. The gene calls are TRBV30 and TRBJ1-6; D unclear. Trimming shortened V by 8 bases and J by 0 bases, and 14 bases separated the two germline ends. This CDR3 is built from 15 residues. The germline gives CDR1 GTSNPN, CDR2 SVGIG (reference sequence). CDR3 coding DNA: TGTGCCGGCGCTTGGTTTGACTCCTATAATTCACCCCTCCACTTT. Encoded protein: CAGAWFDSYNSPLHF.

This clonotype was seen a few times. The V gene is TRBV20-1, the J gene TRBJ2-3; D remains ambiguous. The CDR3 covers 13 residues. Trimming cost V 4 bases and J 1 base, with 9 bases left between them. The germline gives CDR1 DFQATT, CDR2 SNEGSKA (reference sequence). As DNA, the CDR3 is TGCAGTGCTATCCCAGGCGGCACAGATACGCAGTATTTT. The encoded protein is CSAIPGGTDTQYF.

This CDR3 is CASSLIGPTLKDGYTF. The CDR3 nucleotides read TGTGCCAGCAGTTTAATCGGCCCGACGTTAAAGGATGGCTACACCTTC. This chain links TRBV27 with TRBJ1-2; D is undetermined. Germline V gene data show CDR1 as MNHEY and CDR2 as SMNVEV (reference sequence). V lost 2 bases to trimming and J lost 6 bases, with 19 bases between them. This CDR3 has 16 amino acids.

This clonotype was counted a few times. CDR3 bases: TGTGCCATCAGTGATCGCCGTGGGGCCCAACAGGAGCAGTACGTC. It is translated as CAISDRRGAQQEQYV. The rearrangement links TRBV10-3 to TRBJ2-7, with D maybe TRBD1 (5 bases). Germline assignment: CDR1 ENHRY and CDR2 SYGVKD. The length of the CDR3 is 15 residues. Trimming pared 3 bases from V and 7 bases from J, leaving 19 bases between.

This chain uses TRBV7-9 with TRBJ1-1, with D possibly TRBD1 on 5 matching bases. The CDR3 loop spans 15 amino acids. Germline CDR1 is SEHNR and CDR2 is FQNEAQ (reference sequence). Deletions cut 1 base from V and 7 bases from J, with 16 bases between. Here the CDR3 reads CASSLDPGDGDEAFF. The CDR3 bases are TGTGCCAGCAGCTTAGATCCCGGGGACGGGGATGAAGCTTTCTTT. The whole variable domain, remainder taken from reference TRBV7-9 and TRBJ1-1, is DTGVSQNPRHKITKRGQNVTFRCDPISEHNRLYWYRQTLGQGPEFLTYFQNEAQLEKSRLLSDRFSAERPKGSFSTLEIQRTEQGDSAMYLCASSLDPGDGDEAFFGQGTRLTVV.

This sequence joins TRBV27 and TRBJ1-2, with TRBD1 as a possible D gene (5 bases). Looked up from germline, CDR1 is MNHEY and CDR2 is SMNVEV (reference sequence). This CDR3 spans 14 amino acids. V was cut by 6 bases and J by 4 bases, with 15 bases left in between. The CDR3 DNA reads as TGTGCCAGCAGCGTCGACCGGGACGGCTATGGCTACACCTTC. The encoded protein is CASSVDRDGYGYTF.

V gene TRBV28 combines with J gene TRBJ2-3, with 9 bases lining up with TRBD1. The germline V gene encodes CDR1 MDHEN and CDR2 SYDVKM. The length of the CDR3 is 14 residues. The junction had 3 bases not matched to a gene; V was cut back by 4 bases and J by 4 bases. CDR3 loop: CASSYRGRSDTQYF. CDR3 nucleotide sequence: TGTGCCAGCAGTTACAGGGGGCGTTCAGATACGCAGTATTTT.